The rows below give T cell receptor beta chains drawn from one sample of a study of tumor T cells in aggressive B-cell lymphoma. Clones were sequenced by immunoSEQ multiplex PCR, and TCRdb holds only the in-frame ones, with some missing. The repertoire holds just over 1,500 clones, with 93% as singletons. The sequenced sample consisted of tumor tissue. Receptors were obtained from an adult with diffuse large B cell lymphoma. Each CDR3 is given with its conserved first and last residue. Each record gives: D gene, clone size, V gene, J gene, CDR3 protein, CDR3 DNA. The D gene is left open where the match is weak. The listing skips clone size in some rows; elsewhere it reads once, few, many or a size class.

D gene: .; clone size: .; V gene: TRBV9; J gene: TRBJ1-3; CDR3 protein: CASSVEQSFSGNTIYF; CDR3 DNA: TGTGCCAGCAGCGTAGAACAGTCCTTCTCTGGAAACACCATATATTTT
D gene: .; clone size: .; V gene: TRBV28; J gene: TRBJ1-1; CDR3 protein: CASSLGSHGSTEAFF; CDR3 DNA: TGTGCCAGCAGTTTGGGGAGTCACGGTAGCACTGAAGCTTTCTTT
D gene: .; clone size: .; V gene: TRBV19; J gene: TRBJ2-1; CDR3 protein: CASSHSLYNEQFF; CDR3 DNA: TGTGCCAGTAGTCACTCCCTCTACAATGAGCAGTTCTTC
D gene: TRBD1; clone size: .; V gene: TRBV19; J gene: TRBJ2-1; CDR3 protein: CASRTPGQGHNEQFF; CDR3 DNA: TGTGCCAGTAGGACTCCGGGACAGGGACACAATGAGCAGTTCTTC
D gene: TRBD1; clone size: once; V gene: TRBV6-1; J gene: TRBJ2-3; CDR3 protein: CASRDRGLSDTQYF; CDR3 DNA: TGTGCCAGCCGGGACAGGGGTTTATCAGATACGCAGTATTTT
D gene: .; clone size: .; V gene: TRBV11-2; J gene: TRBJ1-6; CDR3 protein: CASSLSGAPLHF; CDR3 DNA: TGTGCCAGCAGCTTATCCGGGGCACCCCTCCACTTT
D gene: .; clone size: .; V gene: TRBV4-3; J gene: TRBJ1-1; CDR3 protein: CASSPRFEVNTEAFF; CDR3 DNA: TGCGCCAGCAGCCCAAGATTTGAGGTGAACACTGAAGCTTTCTTT
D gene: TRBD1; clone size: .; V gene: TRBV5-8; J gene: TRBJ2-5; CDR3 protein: CASTQGQGAQETQYF; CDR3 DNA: TGTGCCAGCACCCAGGGACAGGGGGCGCAAGAGACCCAGTACTTC
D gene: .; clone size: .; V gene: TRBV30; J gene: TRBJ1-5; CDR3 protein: CAWSTGGTQPQHF; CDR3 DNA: TGTGCCTGGAGTACGGGGGGCACTCAGCCCCAGCATTTT
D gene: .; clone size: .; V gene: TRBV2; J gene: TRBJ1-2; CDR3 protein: CASSEALPGNLNYGYTF; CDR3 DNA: TGTGCCAGCAGTGAAGCGCTTCCGGGTAACCTTAACTATGGCTACACCTTC
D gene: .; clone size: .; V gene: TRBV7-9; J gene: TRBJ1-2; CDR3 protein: CASSLTNPVRGDYGYTF; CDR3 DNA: TGTGCCAGCAGCTTAACCAATCCCGTCCGAGGAGACTATGGCTACACCTTC
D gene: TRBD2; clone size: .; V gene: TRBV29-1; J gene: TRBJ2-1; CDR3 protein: CSVVSSGGSFPYNEQFF; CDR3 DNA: TGCAGCGTTGTCTCTAGCGGGGGCTCCTTCCCTTACAATGAGCAGTTCTTC
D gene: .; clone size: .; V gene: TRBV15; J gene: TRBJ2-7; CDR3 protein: CATSEFDWDEQYF; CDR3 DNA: TGTGCCACCAGCGAATTTGACTGGGACGAGCAGTACTTC
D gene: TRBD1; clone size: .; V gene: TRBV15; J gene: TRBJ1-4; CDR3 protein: CATSRNRGVGEKLFF; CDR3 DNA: TGTGCCACCAGCAGAAACAGGGGTGTTGGTGAAAAACTGTTTTTT
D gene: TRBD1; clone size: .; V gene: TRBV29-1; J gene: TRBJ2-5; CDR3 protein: CSVENWDRGTQYF; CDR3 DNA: TGCAGCGTTGAAAACTGGGACAGGGGGACCCAGTACTTC
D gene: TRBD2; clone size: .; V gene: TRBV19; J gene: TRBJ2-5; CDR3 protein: CASSEGSGGQETQYF; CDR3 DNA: TGTGCCAGTAGTGAGGGTTCGGGGGGCCAAGAGACCCAGTACTTC
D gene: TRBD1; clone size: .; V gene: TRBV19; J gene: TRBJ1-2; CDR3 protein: CASSIDWTGFSVGYTF; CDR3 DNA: TGTGCCAGTAGTATAGATTGGACAGGCTTCAGTGTCGGCTACACCTTC
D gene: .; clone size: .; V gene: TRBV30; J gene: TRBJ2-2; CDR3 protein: CAWSREPGELFF; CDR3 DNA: TGTGCCTGGAGTAGGGAGCCCGGGGAGCTGTTTTTT
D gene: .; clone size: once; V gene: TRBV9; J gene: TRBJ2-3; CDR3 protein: CASSAGDSERTDTQYF; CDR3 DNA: TGTGCCAGCAGCGCGGGGGACAGCGAGCGCACAGATACGCAGTATTTT
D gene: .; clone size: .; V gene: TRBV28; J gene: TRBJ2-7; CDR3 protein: CASSQNAGFWSYEQYF; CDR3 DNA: TGTGCCAGCAGTCAAAACGCGGGGTTTTGGTCCTACGAGCAGTACTTC
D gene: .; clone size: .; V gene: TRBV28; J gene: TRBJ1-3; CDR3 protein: CASSLERRGPRSGNTIYF; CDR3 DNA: TGTGCCAGCAGTTTAGAGCGCCGCGGCCCACGCTCTGGAAACACCATATATTTT
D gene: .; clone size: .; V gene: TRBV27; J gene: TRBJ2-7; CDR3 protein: CASSLTAGHHEQYF; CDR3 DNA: TGTGCCAGCAGTTTAACGGCAGGGCACCACGAGCAGTACTTC
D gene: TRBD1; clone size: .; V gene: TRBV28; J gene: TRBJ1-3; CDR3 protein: CASSSPGQSSGNTIYF; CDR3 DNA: TGTGCCAGCAGCTCGCCGGGACAGAGCTCTGGAAACACCATATATTTT
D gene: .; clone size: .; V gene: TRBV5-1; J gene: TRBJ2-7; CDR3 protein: CASGGVGYEQYF; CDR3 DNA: TGCGCCAGCGGCGGGGTCGGCTACGAGCAGTACTTC
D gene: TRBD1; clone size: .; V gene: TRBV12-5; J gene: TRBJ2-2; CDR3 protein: CASGSRGQGTRELFF; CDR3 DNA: TGTGCTAGTGGTTCACGGGGACAGGGCACGCGGGAGCTGTTTTTT
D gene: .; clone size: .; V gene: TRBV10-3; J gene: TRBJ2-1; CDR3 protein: CAISEPATGSKQFF; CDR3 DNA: TGTGCCATCAGTGAGCCAGCGACAGGTAGTAAGCAGTTCTTC
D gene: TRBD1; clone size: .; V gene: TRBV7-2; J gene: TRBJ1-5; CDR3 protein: CASSLVGGGRPQHF; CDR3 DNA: TGTGCCAGCAGCTTAGTAGGGGGCGGACGGCCCCAGCATTTT
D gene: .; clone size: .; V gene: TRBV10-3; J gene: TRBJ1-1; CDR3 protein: CAISSTNTEAFF; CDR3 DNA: TGTGCCATCAGTAGCACGAACACTGAAGCTTTCTTT
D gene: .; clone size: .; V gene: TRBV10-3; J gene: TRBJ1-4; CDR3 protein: CAIRAGTQPNEKLFF; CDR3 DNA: TGTGCCATCAGGGCCGGGACACAGCCTAATGAAAAACTGTTTTTT
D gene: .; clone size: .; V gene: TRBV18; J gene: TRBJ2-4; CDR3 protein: CASSPPSPPPNIQYF; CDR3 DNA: TGTGCCAGCTCACCACCGTCCCCCCCACCAAACATTCAGTATTTC
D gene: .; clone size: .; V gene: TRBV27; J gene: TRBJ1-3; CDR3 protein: CASSSRQGNTIYF; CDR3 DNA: TGTGCCAGCAGTTCCAGACAGGGAAACACCATATATTTT
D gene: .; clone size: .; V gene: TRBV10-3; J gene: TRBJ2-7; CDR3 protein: CAISGVRGWSYEQYF; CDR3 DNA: TGTGCCATCAGTGGAGTCCGGGGGTGGTCCTACGAGCAGTACTTC
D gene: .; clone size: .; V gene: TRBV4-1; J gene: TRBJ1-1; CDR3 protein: CASSQGPTQGWTEAFF; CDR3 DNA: TGCGCCAGCAGCCAAGGCCCCACCCAGGGGTGGACTGAAGCTTTCTTT
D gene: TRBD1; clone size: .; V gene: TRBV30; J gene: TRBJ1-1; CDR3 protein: CACDDRVNTEAFF; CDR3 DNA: TGTGCCTGTGACGACAGGGTGAACACTGAAGCTTTCTTT
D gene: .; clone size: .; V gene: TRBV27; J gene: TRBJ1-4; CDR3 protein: CASSFDRGGEKLFF; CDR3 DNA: TGTGCCAGCAGTTTCGATAGGGGCGGTGAAAAACTGTTTTTT
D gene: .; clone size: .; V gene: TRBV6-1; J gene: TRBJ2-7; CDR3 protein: CASSDQDRTSSYEQYF; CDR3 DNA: TGTGCCAGCAGTGATCAGGACAGAACGAGCTCCTACGAGCAGTACTTC
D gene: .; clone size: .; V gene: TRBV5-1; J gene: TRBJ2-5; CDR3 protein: CASSWYINQETQYF; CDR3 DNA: TGCGCCAGCAGCTGGTACATAAACCAAGAGACCCAGTACTTC
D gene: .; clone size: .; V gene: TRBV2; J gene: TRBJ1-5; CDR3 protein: CASSEAAGISNQPQHF; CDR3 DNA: TGTGCCAGCAGTGAGGCGGCAGGGATTAGCAATCAGCCCCAGCATTTT
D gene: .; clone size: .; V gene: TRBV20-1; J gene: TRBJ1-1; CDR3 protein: CSARQNTEAFF; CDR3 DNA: TGCAGTGCTAGACAGAACACTGAAGCTTTCTTT
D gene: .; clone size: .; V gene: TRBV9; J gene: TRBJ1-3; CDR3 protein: CASSTRPAAGNTIYF; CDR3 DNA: TGTGCCAGCAGCACCCGACCAGCGGCTGGAAACACCATATATTTT
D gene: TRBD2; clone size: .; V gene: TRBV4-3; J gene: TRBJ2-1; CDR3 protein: CASSLARGGGNNEQFF; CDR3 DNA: TGCGCCAGCAGCCTCGCTCGGGGCGGGGGGAACAATGAGCAGTTCTTC
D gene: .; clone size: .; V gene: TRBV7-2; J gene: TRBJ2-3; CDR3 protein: CASSSGSRGTQYF; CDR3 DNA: TGTGCCAGCAGTTCGGGGAGCCGGGGTACGCAGTATTTT
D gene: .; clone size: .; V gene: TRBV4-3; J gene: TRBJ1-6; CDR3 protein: CASSHEAGNSPLHF; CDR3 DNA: TGCGCCAGCAGCCACGAGGCCGGGAATTCACCCCTCCACTTT
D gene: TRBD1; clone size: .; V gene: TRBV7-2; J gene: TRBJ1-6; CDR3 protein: CASSLGQVDSPLHF; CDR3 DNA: TGTGCCAGCAGCCTAGGACAGGTGGATTCACCCCTCCACTTT
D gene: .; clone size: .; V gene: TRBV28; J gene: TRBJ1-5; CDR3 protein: CASTTGRGDQPQHF; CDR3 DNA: TGTGCCAGCACCACCGGGAGGGGCGATCAGCCCCAGCATTTT
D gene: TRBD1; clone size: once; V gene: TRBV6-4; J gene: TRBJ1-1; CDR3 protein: CASSDSSCWTGLNTEAFF; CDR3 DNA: TGTGCCAGCAGTGACTCGAGTTGTTGGACAGGGCTAAACACTGAAGCTTTCTTT
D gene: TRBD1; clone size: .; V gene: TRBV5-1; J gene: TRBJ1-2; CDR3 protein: CASSSKDRGQANYGYTF; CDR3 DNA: TGCGCCAGCAGCTCCAAAGACAGGGGCCAAGCTAACTATGGCTACACCTTC
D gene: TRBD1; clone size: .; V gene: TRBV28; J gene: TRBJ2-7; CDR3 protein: CASKIGQGNYEQYF; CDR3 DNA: TGTGCCAGCAAAATCGGACAGGGAAACTACGAGCAGTACTTC
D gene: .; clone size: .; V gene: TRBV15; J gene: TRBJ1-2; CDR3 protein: CATSRDQLGGYTF; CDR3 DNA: TGTGCCACCAGCAGAGACCAGTTGGGCGGCTACACCTTC
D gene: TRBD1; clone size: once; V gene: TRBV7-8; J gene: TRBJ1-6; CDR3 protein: CASSFRRTGDSPLHF; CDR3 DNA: TGTGCCAGCAGCTTCCGCAGGACAGGAGACTCACCCCTCCACTTT
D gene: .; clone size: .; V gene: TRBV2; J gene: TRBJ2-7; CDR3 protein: CASSPGTSYEQYF; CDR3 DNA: TGTGCCAGCAGTCCCGGGACATCCTACGAGCAGTACTTC
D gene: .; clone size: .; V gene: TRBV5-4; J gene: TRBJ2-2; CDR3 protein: CASSMFGTPTGELFF; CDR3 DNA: TGTGCCAGCAGCATGTTCGGGACACCCACCGGGGAGCTGTTTTTT
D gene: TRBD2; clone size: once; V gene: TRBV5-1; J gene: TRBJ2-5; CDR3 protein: CASSSPYRGGDQETQYF; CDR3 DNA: TGCGCCAGCAGCTCCCCCTACCGCGGGGGGGACCAAGAGACCCAGTACTTC
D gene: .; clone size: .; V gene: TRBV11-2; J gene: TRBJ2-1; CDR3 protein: CASSFYDSSYNEQFF; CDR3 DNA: TGTGCCAGCAGCTTTTACGACAGCTCCTACAATGAGCAGTTCTTC